The text below deals with one T cell receptor (beta chain). This clone was seen just once. No cognate antigen has been identified for it. No base qualities exist here, and no much larger clone lies one base off it. On a MiSeq, deep resolution sequencing aimed for a depth between 1 in 1 million and 1 in 200,000 T cells, with each clonotype covered around 9.2x on average. TCR beta libraries were generated with the immunoSEQ hsTCRB Kit. The authors' analysis ran thus. Data were analyzed with ImmunoSEQ Data Assistant and ImmunoSEQ Analyzer, with V, D and J genes assigned per IMGT definitions. Clonality, which ranges from 0 to 1, was calculated as one minus the normalized Shannon entropy of productive rearrangement frequencies. Only overrepresented clonotypes making up at least 0.05% of the repertoire of each patient were included in the public clonotype analysis. Some 12 age-matched healthy donor repertoires from immuneACCESS served as clonality controls. TCRdb retrieved this table from immuneACCESS and kept in-frame rearrangements only. Not all clones are present; in checked studies, unresolved V genes account for under half, and no reason is known for the remainder. The DNA gave D and trimming, while V, J and clone size come from that table. The sample has some 63,000 clones on record, roughly nine tenths of them singletons. The top ten hold 3% to 3.5% of the sample.

This sample is drawn from a study of cytotoxic CD8 clonotypes in ibrutinib-treated CLL (dated by TCRdb to the early 2020s). Turning to the overall study: The cohort included around 16 treatment-naive and under 13 relapsed/refractory patients; around 18 were IGHV unmutated. On average, each sample yielded about 260,000 productive templates and about 100,000 productive rearrangements. The response samples were drawn at a median of roughly eleven months into treatment, with a range of roughly 6 to 40 months. Cryopreserved peripheral blood mononuclear cells were obtained before treatment, at response, and at either sustained remission or disease progression. Responses were partial in some 24 patients and complete in 2; after median approximately 69 months follow-up, roughly 14 stayed in remission and about twelve progressed. Of the 70 to 90 people in the trial, approximately 26 had longitudinal samples available. Every sample from remission and from progressive disease was obtained while the patients were still on ibrutinib. The paper as a whole reports these results and caveats: Public clonotypes were rare and either contracted or stayed stable during treatment, and the rise in clonality at ibrutinib response reflected the expansion of private clonotypes. Sampling times were not matched between patients in sustained remission and patients whose disease was progressing, and lymph node repertoires were not examined. Clonality rose at ibrutinib response, remained stable during sustained remission, and dropped back toward baseline at progression. At baseline, clonality was higher than in age-matched healthy donors and showed a strong correlation with circulating CD8+ T-cell counts.

Sample time point, as interpreted from the label and publication: about 11 months on ibrutinib. For TCR beta library preparation, roughly 2 micrograms of genomic DNA were extracted from the cryopreserved PBMCs. Longitudinal blood samples from CLL patients on ibrutinib monotherapy were analyzed using high-throughput TCR beta sequencing. The patients were enrolled in a single-center, open-label phase 2 trial of ibrutinib monotherapy. V loses 1 base of germline sequence and J loses 8 bases, and the interval between the two ends is 8 bases. Reading from cysteine to phenylalanine, the CDR3 counts 13 amino acids. Left in the record is the CDR3 DNA by itself, 39 bases read in frame from the first base. As encoded in the germline V gene (reference sequence), CDR1 is SEHNR while CDR2 is FQNEAQ.

The chain couples TRBV7-9 to TRBJ1-4, with the D gene not confidently named. This TCR derives from a human donor with chronic lymphocytic leukemia. The starting material was PBMCs, obtained after 12 months of ibrutinib treatment. The CDR3 amino acid sequence is: CASSLGAQEKLFF. The bases read TGTGCCAGCAGCTTAGGGGCCCAGGAAAAACTGTTTTTT.